The T cell receptor beta chain described here comes from a study of T cell responses to AZD1222 COVID-19 vaccine. Looking at the study overall: Investigators merged groups given second doses at roughly 4 or roughly 12 weeks.

Turning to this clone: Its matching antigen is unknown.

Whole-study results and caveats: Nearly half of unique spike-specific TCRs reportedly avoided B.1.351 and B.1.1.7 mutated regions. Once two AZD1222 doses were given, Spike-specific TCR breadth and depth went up.

TCRdb's copy holds only in-frame clones and misses some; the assay was immunoSEQ multiplex PCR. Found here are about 97,000 clones, roughly 86% of them singletons; the top ten hold more than 1.2%. The germline V gene has CDR1 MNHEY and CDR2 SVGAGI. The CDR3 has 15 residues. With 0 bases removed from V and 8 bases from J, the gap between germline ends came to 14 bases. The sequences come from peripheral blood, collected on day 0 of AZD1222 vaccination. J is TRBJ2-1 and V is TRBV6-5; possibly TRBD2 for D (6 bases). This receptor was taken from an adult in good health. In nucleotides, the CDR3 is TGTGCCAGCAGTTACTCGATGACGAGGAGGGATGAGCAGTTCTTC. Protein: CASSYSMTRRDEQFF.